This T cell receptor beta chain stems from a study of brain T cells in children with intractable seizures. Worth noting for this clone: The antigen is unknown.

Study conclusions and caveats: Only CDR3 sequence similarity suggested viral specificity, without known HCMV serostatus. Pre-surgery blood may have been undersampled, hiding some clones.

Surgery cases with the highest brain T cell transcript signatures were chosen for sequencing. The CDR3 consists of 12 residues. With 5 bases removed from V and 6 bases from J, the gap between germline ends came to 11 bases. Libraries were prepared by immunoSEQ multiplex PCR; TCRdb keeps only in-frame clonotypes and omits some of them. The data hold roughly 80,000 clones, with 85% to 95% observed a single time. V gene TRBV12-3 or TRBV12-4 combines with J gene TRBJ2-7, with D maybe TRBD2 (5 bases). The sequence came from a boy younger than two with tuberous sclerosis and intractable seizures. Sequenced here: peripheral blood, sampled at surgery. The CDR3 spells CASSRGPSEQYF. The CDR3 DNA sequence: TGTGCCAGCAGTAGAGGGCCCTCCGAGCAGTACTTC.